This T cell receptor beta chain appears in the sequencing data of a study of shared clonotypes between healthy human individuals. Notes on the study in general: Against clonotypes common to all four donors, non-shared ones had lower generation probabilities. The naive CD4 repertoires of a few donors were compared, and around 4.9% of clonotypes were shared.

With respect to this clone: Its specificity is unknown.

The CDR3 is 11 amino acids. In germline, CDR1 is MNHEY, CDR2 SMNVEV (reference sequence). The V end lost 4 bases, the J end lost 13 bases, and 13 bases lay between the germline ends. As processed by the authors: Quality scores were absent from the junction-only immunoSEQ sequences, so filtering differed. Only in-frame clones appear in the TCRdb table, and some are missing; sequencing was by immunoSEQ multiplex PCR. Clonal size and the V and J genes are those of that table, whereas D and trimming came from the DNA. Of about 1.5 million clones listed, around 97% are singletons. The gene calls are TRBV27 and TRBJ1-2; D gene uncertain. The clonotype was recovered from a man aged 25 to 40 in good health. Source material: naive CD4+ T cells sorted from blood. Subset noted: CD45RA+ positively selected. CDR3 residues: CASSSTIARTF. Here the CDR3 DNA reads TGTGCCAGCAGTTCCACTATCGCGCGCACCTTC.